This note documents a single TCR beta chain sequence. This specimen comes from a study of blood T cell repertoires in COVID-19. Study as a whole: COVID-19 samples collected from the United States, Italy and Spain covered acute and convalescent phases.

Profiled with immunoSEQ multiplex PCR; TCRdb holds only in-frame clones, not every one. The sample gives hundreds of thousands of clones, nearly 90% of which show up once; approximately 12% is in the top ten. Patients of the Seattle cohort, enrolled during active infection, were followed longitudinally. Germline V gives CDR1 SGHAT, CDR2 FQNNGV. The CDR3 has 15 amino acids. The V gene lost 6 bases and the J gene lost 0 bases, with 14 bases spanning the gap. The genes are TRBV11-2 and TRBJ1-1, with D perhaps TRBD1 (6 bases). The TCR originated in a woman aged 25 to 45 with COVID-19, enrolled during active disease. The sample taken for sequencing was peripheral blood. The CDR3 DNA reads as TGTGCCAGCAGGGACAGCGATATCATGAACACTGAAGCTTTCTTT. This sequence encodes CASRDSDIMNTEAFF.